Below, 26 T cell receptor beta chains from the same sample are listed, as sequenced in a study of blood T cells in healthy people across ages. Combining a sample-barcoded 5' primer with a J-beta primer mix, a second PCR ran for roughly 6 to 12 cycles. MiXCR was run by TCRdb on the 5' RACE reads, yielding one entry per CDR3 protein. The sample contains approximately 360,000 distinct CDR3 sequences, about 55% of which appear only once. Material: blood. The receptors were sampled from a man aged 55 to 70 in good health.

With regard to this clonotype: One junction end does not reproduce the germline sequence, and a read error may be involved. CDR3 DNA: TGCGCCAGCAGCTTAATTCCCGGGACAGGGGGCTACAGTGAGCAGTTCTTC. Its translation is CASSLIPGTGGYSEQFF. The V gene is TRBV5-1, the J gene TRBJ2-1, with 12 bases fitting TRBD1. This CDR3 region has 17 residues. The V gene's germline CDR1 is SGHRS and CDR2 YFSETQ.

This clonotype was seen more than once but under ten times. This chain connects TRBV20-1 to TRBJ2-1, with 7 bases aligning to TRBD2. After removal of 1 base from V and 4 bases from J, the junction contained 10 bases not matched to a gene. Germline values: CDR1 DFQATT, CDR2 SNEGSKA (reference sequence). CDR3 size: 16 residues. The CDR3: CSARGGTQRGYNEQFF. CDR3 DNA: TGCAGTGCTAGAGGAGGGACCCAGCGGGGATACAATGAGCAGTTCTTC.

As to this clonotype: An end of the junction differs from the germline gene, which may be a read error. The V call is TRBV5-1, the J call TRBJ2-3; D is uncertain. Germline assignment: CDR1 SGHRS and CDR2 YFSETQ. CDR3 size: 16 residues. CDR3 sequence reads: CASSFGILNHADMQYF. The CDR3 region has the DNA TGCGCCAGCAGCTTTGGTATACTCAACCACGCAGATATGCAGTATTTT.

V gene TRBV7-8 combines with J gene TRBJ2-4, with TRBD1 matching 10 bases. CDR1 is SGHVS and CDR2 is FQNEAQ in the germline V gene. With V trimmed by 0 bases and J by 5 bases, 4 bases remained unmatched. The CDR3 runs 16 residues. This CDR3 reads CASSLAAGTGENIQYF. CDR3 bases: TGTGCCAGCAGCTTAGCGGCAGGGACAGGGGAAAACATTCAGTACTTC.

This clonotype was observed a handful of times. The CDR3 loop is CASSDYEEYNEQFF. CDR3 nucleotide sequence: TGTGCCAGCAGTGACTACGAGGAGTACAATGAGCAGTTCTTC. The chain couples TRBV6-4 to TRBJ2-1; the D is unclear. The CDR3 sequence is 14 residues long. The germline V and J ends were trimmed by 1 base and 4 bases, with 8 bases remaining between them. The germline CDR1 and CDR2 sequences are MRHNA and SNTAGT.

The chain couples TRBV12-3 or TRBV12-4 to TRBJ1-6, with TRBD1 matching over 8 bases. V was pared by 1 base and J by 11 bases, with 1 base of the junction left unmatched. The CDR3 has 13 residues. Written as DNA, the CDR3 is TGTGCCAGCAGTTTAGGGACAGGGACACCCCTCCACTTT. Translating it yields CASSLGTGTPLHF.

This clonotype has a handful of counts. The CDR3 nucleotides are TGTGCCAGCAGTGATTCAGGGAGCAAAAACATTCAGTACTTC. Translation: CASSDSGSKNIQYF. The chain links TRBV6-1 to TRBJ2-4; D possibly matches TRBD1 or TRBD2 (5 bases each). Germline assignment: CDR1 MNHNS and CDR2 SASEGT. The CDR3 length is 14 residues. Trimming cost V 3 bases and J 3 bases, with 9 bases left between them.

The gene calls are TRBV3-1 and TRBJ2-1; TRBD1 or TRBD2 may be the D gene (5 bases each). Looked up from germline, CDR1 is LGHDT and CDR2 is YNNKEL (reference sequence). This CDR3 region has 12 residues. Trimming removed 4 bases from V and 10 bases from J, with 11 bases in between. The chain's CDR3 is CASSPSRDEQFF. The CDR3 DNA reads as TGTGCCAGCAGCCCCTCCAGGGACGAGCAGTTCTTC.

This clonotype was seen only a few times. This chain uses TRBV24-1 with TRBJ2-5; weak D call: TRBD2 (6 bases). CDR1 and CDR2 (germline): KGHDR, SFDVKD. This CDR3 is 14 amino acids long. Trimming cost V 0 bases and J 11 bases, with 15 bases left between them. CDR3 protein: CATSDLRAGNEQYF. The CDR3 nucleotides read TGTGCCACCAGTGATTTGCGGGCGGGGAATGAGCAGTACTTC.

In its sample, this clonotype was seen a few times. The rearrangement uses TRBV9 and TRBJ2-5; either TRBD1 or TRBD2 may supply D (5 bases each). Germline V CDR1 and CDR2: SGDLS, YYNGEE. The V end lost 0 bases, the J end lost 1 base, and 13 bases lay between the germline ends. CDR3 length: 16 amino acids. CDR3 DNA sequence: TGTGCCAGCAGCGTAGTGGGGACCCCGGGCCAAGAGACCCAGTACTTC. Its translation is CASSVVGTPGQETQYF. The entire variable domain, with the rest obtained from reference TRBV9 and TRBJ2-5, is as follows: DSGVTQTPKHLITATGQRVTLRCSPRSGDLSVYWYQQSLDQGLQFLIQYYNGEERAKGNILERFSAQQFPDLHSELNLSSLELGDSALYFCASSVVGTPGQETQYFGPGTRLLVL.

Only a few counts were recorded for this clonotype. This rearrangement joins TRBV7-3 to TRBJ2-1; possibly TRBD1 for D (5 bases). This CDR3 is 13 amino acids long. The germline gives CDR1 SGHTA, CDR2 FQGTGA. The V end was cut by 6 bases, the J end by 5 bases, with 11 bases between. CDR3 DNA: TGTGCCAGCAGTCGCGACAGAGACAATGAGCAGTTCTTC. This sequence encodes CASSRDRDNEQFF.

This clonotype was detected ten times or more. The gene calls are TRBV2 and TRBJ2-7, with 10 nucleotides matching TRBD2. Germline V gene sequence: CDR1 SNHLY, CDR2 FYNNEI. The CDR3 sequence is 15 residues long. V lost 1 base, J lost 0 bases, and 0 bases stayed unmatched. CDR3 residues: CASSEERGGSYEQYF. CDR3 bases: TGTGCCAGCAGTGAAGAGCGGGGGGGCTCCTACGAGCAGTACTTC. Using reference TRBV2 and TRBJ2-7 for the parts outside the CDR3, the full variable domain is EPEVTQTPSHQVTQMGQEVILRCVPISNHLYFYWYRQILGQKVEFLVSFYNNEISEKSEIFDDQFSVERPDGSNFTLKIRSTKLEDSAMYFCASSEERGGSYEQYFGPGTRLTVT.

The sample holds a few counts of this clonotype. The chain links TRBV7-9 to TRBJ2-1, with TRBD2 identical over 10 bases. With V trimmed by 5 bases and J by 7 bases, 8 bases remained unmatched. The germline gives CDR1 SEHNR, CDR2 FQNEAQ (reference sequence). The CDR3 has 15 residues. CDR3 in amino acids: CASSRPASGRNEQFF. Here the CDR3 DNA reads TGTGCCAGCAGCCGTCCCGCTAGCGGGAGAAATGAGCAGTTCTTC.

This clonotype was seen only once. The chain recombines TRBV29-1 with TRBJ2-6; possible D gene TRBD1, 6 bases. The germline CDR1 and CDR2 sequences are SQVTM and ANQGSEA. V was trimmed by 6 bases and J by 2 bases, leaving 11 bases between them. There are 14 residues in the CDR3. CDR3 residues: CSVQQGAGANVLTF. CDR3 sequence (DNA): TGCAGCGTCCAACAGGGAGCTGGGGCCAACGTCCTGACTTTC.

The rearrangement joins TRBV6-5 to TRBJ2-3; D is perhaps TRBD2 (5 bases). CDR1 is MNHEY and CDR2 is SVGAGI in the germline V gene. The V end was cut by 8 bases, the J end by 1 base, with 13 bases between. This CDR3 is 14 amino acids long. The chain's CDR3 is CASRGNRRTDTQYF. CDR3 nucleotide sequence: TGTGCCAGCCGAGGGAATAGACGCACAGATACGCAGTATTTT.

The genes are TRBV20-1 and TRBJ2-5; D not certain. Trimming took off 0 bases at V and 5 bases at J, with 16 bases between the two ends. From germline, CDR1 is DFQATT and CDR2 SNEGSKA (reference sequence). The CDR3 runs 15 residues. CDR3 region: CSAREVEPDKETQYF. The CDR3 bases are TGCAGTGCTAGAGAAGTCGAACCGGATAAGGAGACCCAGTACTTC.

The rearrangement uses TRBV10-3 and TRBJ2-3; D possibly uses TRBD1 or TRBD2 (5 bases each). Germline loops: CDR1 ENHRY, CDR2 SYGVKD. This CDR3 contains 13 residues. Trimming removed 7 bases at V and 3 bases at J, with 11 bases between. The CDR3 DNA follows: TGTGCCATCAACGTCAGGGAGACAGATACGCAGTATTTT. It codes for CAINVRETDTQYF.

The J gene is TRBJ2-1, the V gene TRBV6-6; the D gene could be TRBD1 or TRBD2 (6 bases each). Trimming took 7 bases from V and 3 from J, leaving 13 bases between them. The CDR3 extends over 14 amino acids. Germline CDR1 is MNHNY and CDR2 is SVGAGI (reference sequence). This CDR3 reads CASNSGGGYNEQFF. The CDR3 DNA sequence: TGTGCCAGCAATAGCGGAGGGGGCTACAATGAGCAGTTCTTC.

J is TRBJ2-1 and V is TRBV4-3; the D gene is possibly TRBD2 (5 bases). TRBJ2-7 explains the end of the DNA better; the J call may be wrong. The CDR3 sequence is 15 residues long. Germline V lookup: CDR1 LGHNA, CDR2 YSLEER. The CDR3: CASSQAASSYNEQYF. The CDR3 DNA sequence: TGCGCCAGCAGCCAAGCGGCTAGCTCCTACAATGAGCAGTACTTC.

The chain couples TRBV12-3 or TRBV12-4 to TRBJ2-7; D gene uncertain. The CDR3 spans 13 residues. V lost 6 bases and J lost 1, with 10 bases in between. The CDR3 DNA reads as TGTGCCAGCAGGCCGGCATTATCCTACGAGCAGTACTTC. It translates to CASRPALSYEQYF.

This rearrangement joins TRBV20-1 to TRBJ1-5; weak D call: TRBD1 (5 bases). The CDR3 covers 13 residues. In germline, CDR1 is DFQATT, CDR2 SNEGSKA (reference sequence). V lost 4 bases to trimming and J lost 3 bases, with 10 bases between them. The CDR3 sequence is CSAKGGANQPQHF. The CDR3 DNA reads TGCAGTGCTAAGGGCGGGGCCAATCAGCCCCAGCATTTT.

This clonotype was observed a few times. This chain uses TRBV4-1 with TRBJ2-7, with a weak D call TRBD2 (6 bases). The CDR3 totals 15 residues. The V and J ends lost 2 bases and 3 bases respectively, with 14 bases between them. Germline V gene lookup returns CDR1 MGHRA and CDR2 YSYEKL. The CDR3 loop is CASSQTRTSSYEQYF. The CDR3 coding sequence is TGCGCCAGCAGCCAAACCCGAACTAGCAGCTACGAGCAGTACTTC.

The rearrangement joins TRBV20-1 to TRBJ2-6; unclear D gene. This CDR3 is built from 14 residues. Germline CDR1 and CDR2: DFQATT and SNEGSKA (reference sequence). Trimming took 3 bases from V and 3 from J, leaving 9 bases between them. The CDR3 region has the DNA TGCAGTGCTAGGAGTGGGTTTGGGGCCAACGTCCTGACTTTC. This codes for CSARSGFGANVLTF.

This clonotype showed up many times. In nucleotides, the CDR3 is TGTGCCAGCACTCAACCGGCGTCAAGAAACATTCAGTACTTC. Its protein product is CASTQPASRNIQYF. The chain is built from TRBV6-2 or TRBV6-3 and TRBJ2-4; D not certain. The CDR3 is made up of 14 amino acids. V was pared by 7 bases and J by 6 bases, with 16 bases between. Germline CDR1 MNHEY, CDR2 SVGEGT.

This chain's CDR3 is CAISENEQPQHF. The CDR3 DNA sequence: TGTGCCATCAGTGAAAACGAGCAGCCCCAGCATTTT. The V gene is TRBV10-3, the J gene TRBJ1-5; D is unresolved. The CDR3 spans 12 residues. V shed 3 bases and J shed 7 bases, with 7 bases lying between them. Looked up from germline, CDR1 is ENHRY and CDR2 is SYGVKD.

V gene TRBV20-1 combines with J gene TRBJ2-3; 14 bases match TRBD2. Germline V gives CDR1 DFQATT, CDR2 SNEGSKA (reference sequence). This CDR3 is built from 18 residues. V trimming: 5 bases; J trimming: 2 bases; junction bases outside the gene matches: 12. The CDR3 coding sequence is TGCAGTGCTCGTAGGACTAGCGGGAGGCAGGGGATCACAGATACGCAGTATTTT. Its translation: CSARRTSGRQGITDTQYF.